What follows is one T cell receptor beta chain and its context. Its antigen is unknown. This specimen comes from a study of cytomegalovirus exposure and HLA in healthy donors. Study-wide results and limits: The authors listed 150 or so TCR beta chains as cytomegalovirus-associated.

CDR3 length equals 15 residues. The ends were cut back, 10 bases at V and 6 bases at J, with 24 bases in the middle. Germline values: CDR1 MNHEY, CDR2 SVGAGI. Profiled with immunoSEQ multiplex PCR; TCRdb holds only in-frame clones, not every one. The sample holds roughly 350,000 clones, roughly 90% seen once. This TCR came from a woman between 18 and 30 years old in good health and CMV-seronegative. The sample was PBMCs. The rearrangement uses TRBV6-5 and TRBJ2-5, with a tentative D call TRBD2 (5 bases). CDR3 in amino acids: CATSPLDSPLKTQYF. The CDR3 DNA reads as TGTGCCACCTCCCCTTTGGACTCCCCTTTGAAGACCCAGTACTTC.